This is a list of T cell receptor beta chains from one sample in a study of blood T cell repertoires in COVID-19. The repertoire was sequenced with immunoSEQ multiplex PCR; TCRdb's copy has only in-frame clones and lacks some. The sample consists of under 350,000 clones, 85% to 90% of them appearing once. Sequences were obtained from peripheral blood. These receptors all come from a man aged 40-49 years with acute or convalescent COVID-19. CDR3s include the opening cysteine and the closing phenylalanine or tryptophan. Fields, in order: CDR3 length, D gene, J gene, V gene, clone size, CDR3 protein, CDR3 DNA. The D gene is left open where the match is weak. Size tells how often a clone was seen (once, few, many) or the class of an expanded clone, and some rows leave it out.

>12|-|TRBJ2-3|TRBV6-5|once
CASRDSADTQYF
TGTGCCAGCAGGGACAGCGCGGATACGCAGTATTTT
>11|-|TRBJ1-1|TRBV30|once
CAWSVSRKAFF
TGTGCCTGGAGTGTCAGCAGGAAAGCTTTCTTT
>16|-|TRBJ2-7|TRBV4-1|once
CASSQERIPSSYEQYF
TGCGCCAGCAGCCAAGAACGGATCCCTAGCTCCTACGAGCAGTACTTC
>14|TRBD1|TRBJ2-7|TRBV12-5|-
CASLQQGISYEQYF
TGTGCTAGTCTTCAACAGGGGATCTCCTACGAGCAGTACTTC
>13|-|TRBJ2-1|TRBV11-3|-
CASSLEGGDEQFF
TGTGCCAGCAGCTTAGAGGGCGGGGATGAGCAGTTCTTC
>18|TRBD2|TRBJ2-3|TRBV7-8|-
CASSLAPGLALGPDTQYF
TGTGCCAGCAGCTTAGCCCCCGGACTAGCCTTAGGTCCAGATACGCAGTATTTT
>15|TRBD1|TRBJ2-7|TRBV11-3|once
CASSLRGQGPYEQYF
TGTGCCAGCAGCTTAAGGGGACAGGGGCCCTACGAGCAGTACTTC
>14|TRBD1|TRBJ2-7|TRBV15|once
CATSRDRDRGEQYF
TGTGCCACCAGCAGAGACCGGGACAGGGGTGAGCAGTACTTC
>14|-|TRBJ2-7|TRBV11-2|-
CASTHTTSSYEQYF
TGTGCCAGCACCCACACAACTAGCTCCTACGAGCAGTACTTC
>11|TRBD1|TRBJ1-1|TRBV29-1|-
CSVKDRAEAFF
TGCAGCGTTAAGGACAGGGCGGAAGCTTTCTTT
>17|TRBD1|TRBJ1-2|TRBV3-1/TRBV3-2|-
CASSRRQGPVDNYGYTF
TGTGCCAGCAGCCGGAGACAGGGTCCTGTAGATAACTATGGCTACACCTTC
>15|-|TRBJ2-7|TRBV3-1/TRBV3-2|-
CASSQEMASSYEQYF
TGTGCCAGCAGCCAAGAGATGGCAAGCTCCTACGAGCAGTACTTC
>13|-|TRBJ2-7|TRBV7-4|-
CASSPDRNYEQYF
TGTGCCAGCAGCCCGGACAGAAACTACGAGCAGTACTTC
>14|TRBD2|TRBJ2-1|TRBV5-1|-
CASSLGGTSEAQFF
TGCGCCAGCAGCTTGGGGGGGACTAGCGAAGCGCAGTTCTTC
>18|TRBD1|TRBJ1-6|TRBV5-6|-
CASSTKWDRGQVNSPLHF
TGTGCCAGCAGCACAAAATGGGACAGGGGGCAGGTTAATTCACCCCTCCACTTT
>16|TRBD1|TRBJ2-1|TRBV9|-
CASSVTGTGSWNEQFF
TGTGCCAGCAGCGTCACCGGGACAGGGAGTTGGAATGAGCAGTTCTTC
>16|-|TRBJ1-3|TRBV15|-
CATSPGGTFGGNTIYF
TGTGCCACCAGCCCGGGGGGCACATTCGGTGGAAACACCATATATTTT
>13|-|TRBJ1-1|TRBV14|-
CASSHRGGTEAFF
TGTGCCAGCAGCCATCGGGGGGGCACTGAAGCTTTCTTT
>17|-|TRBJ1-2|TRBV15|-
CATSRDRTASSDYGYTF
TGTGCCACCAGCAGAGACAGGACAGCCTCAAGCGACTATGGCTACACCTTC
>15|-|TRBJ1-3|TRBV7-6|-
CASSSETGPGNTIYF
TGTGCCAGCAGCTCGGAAACAGGGCCTGGAAACACCATATATTTT
>16|TRBD1|TRBJ2-2|TRBV24-1|-
CATSDGDRGDSGELFF
TGTGCCACCAGTGATGGGGACAGGGGGGATTCCGGGGAGCTGTTTTTT
>15|TRBD2|TRBJ2-1|TRBV15|-
CATSGRLAADNEQFF
TGTGCCACCAGCGGTCGACTAGCGGCGGACAATGAGCAGTTCTTC
>13|TRBD1|TRBJ1-2|TRBV30|once
CAWSTGGASGYTF
TGTGCCTGGAGTACAGGGGGCGCGTCCGGCTACACCTTC
>14|TRBD1|TRBJ2-5|TRBV3-1/TRBV3-2|-
CASSIRQGQETQYF
TGTGCCAGCAGCATAAGACAGGGTCAAGAGACCCAGTACTTC
>16|TRBD1|TRBJ1-3|TRBV5-1|-
CASSRGGDRSGNTIYF
TGCGCCAGCAGCCGCGGGGGGGACAGGTCTGGAAACACCATATATTTT
>13|-|TRBJ1-2|TRBV6-1|-
CASSEERIYGYTF
TGTGCCAGCAGTGAAGAGAGGATCTATGGCTACACCTTC
>16|-|TRBJ1-3|TRBV12-5|-
CASGLVLERRGNTIYF
TGTGCTAGTGGTTTGGTACTCGAAAGGAGGGGAAACACCATATATTTT
>19|-|TRBJ1-1|TRBV12-1|-
CASSCRDRGSFCVNTEAFF
TGTGCCAGCAGCTGCCGGGACAGGGGATCATTCTGTGTGAACACTGAAGCTTTCTTT
>15|-|TRBJ2-5|TRBV6-5|-
CASMRGDRYQETQYF
TGTGCCAGCATGAGAGGAGACAGGTACCAAGAGACCCAGTACTTC
>13|-|TRBJ1-1|TRBV10-3|-
CAISDRGATEAFF
TGTGCCATCAGTGACAGGGGTGCAACTGAAGCTTTCTTT
>13|-|TRBJ2-1|TRBV2|-
CASGFYRDNEQFF
TGTGCCAGCGGGTTTTACCGGGACAATGAGCAGTTCTTC
>15|-|TRBJ1-1|TRBV3-1/TRBV3-2|-
CASSHWAQKNTEAFF
TGTGCCAGCAGCCACTGGGCACAGAAGAACACTGAAGCTTTCTTT
>13|-|TRBJ1-2|TRBV30|-
CAWSEQTNYGYTF
TGTGCCTGGAGTGAACAGACTAACTATGGCTACACCTTC